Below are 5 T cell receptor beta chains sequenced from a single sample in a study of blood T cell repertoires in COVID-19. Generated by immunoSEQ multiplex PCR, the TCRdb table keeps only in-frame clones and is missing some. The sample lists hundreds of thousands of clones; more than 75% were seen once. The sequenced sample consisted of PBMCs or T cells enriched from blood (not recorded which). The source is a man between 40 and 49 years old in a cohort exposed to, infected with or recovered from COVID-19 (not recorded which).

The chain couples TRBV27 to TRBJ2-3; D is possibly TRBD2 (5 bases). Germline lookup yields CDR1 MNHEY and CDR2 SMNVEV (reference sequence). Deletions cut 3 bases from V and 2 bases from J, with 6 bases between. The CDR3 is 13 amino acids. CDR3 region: CASSLGDTDTQYF. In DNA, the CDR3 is TGTGCCAGCAGTTTGGGAGACACAGATACGCAGTATTTT.

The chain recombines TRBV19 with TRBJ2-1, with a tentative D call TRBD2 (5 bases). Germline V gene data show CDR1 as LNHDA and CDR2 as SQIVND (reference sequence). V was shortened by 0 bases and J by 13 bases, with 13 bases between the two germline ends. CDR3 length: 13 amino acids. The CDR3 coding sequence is TGTGCCAGTAGTATAGACCCTAGCTCTCCCCAGTTCTTC. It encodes CASSIDPSSPQFF.

CDR3 bases: TGTGCCAGCAACCGACGGGGGGACACTGAAGCTTTCTTT. This sequence encodes CASNRRGDTEAFF. The rearrangement joins TRBV3-1 (or the pseudogene TRBV3-2) to TRBJ1-1, with D maybe TRBD1 (5 bases). Trimming removed 7 bases at V and 3 bases at J, with 12 bases between. The CDR3 loop spans 13 amino acids. Germline CDR1 reads LGHDT; CDR2 reads YNNKEL (reference sequence).

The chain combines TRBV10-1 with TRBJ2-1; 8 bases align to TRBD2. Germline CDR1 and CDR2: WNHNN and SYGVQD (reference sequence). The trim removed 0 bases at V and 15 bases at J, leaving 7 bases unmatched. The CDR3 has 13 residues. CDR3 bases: TGCGCCAGCAGTGAGTCGGGGACTAGGAGCGGGTTCTTC. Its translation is CASSESGTRSGFF.

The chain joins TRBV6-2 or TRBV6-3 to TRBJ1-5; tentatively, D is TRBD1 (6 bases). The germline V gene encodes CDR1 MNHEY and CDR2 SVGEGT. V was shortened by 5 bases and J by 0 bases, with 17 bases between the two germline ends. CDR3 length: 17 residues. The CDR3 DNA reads TGTGCCAGCAGTCCAACTACAGGGTTAGTTAGCAATCAGCCCCAGCATTTT. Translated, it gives CASSPTTGLVSNQPQHF.